This T cell receptor beta chain was captured in a study of Graves' ophthalmopathy and Graves' hyperthyroidism. Researchers took RNA transcripts and amplified TCR beta CDR3 regions from them. HTBI primers were used in a first-round RT-PCR, which preceded a second-round multiplex PCR. TCRdb re-called the multiplex PCR reads through MiXCR, storing one row per CDR3 protein. The table lists fewer than 600,000 distinct CDR3 sequences, approximately 14% of them singletons, with approximately 9.8% in the top ten. Study observations and caveats: Detected in blood as well were most expanded thyroid clonotypes with frequency above 0.001. Sensitivity reached roughly 70% and specificity 72% to 80% when the model predicted ophthalmopathy progression.

CDR3 length equals 14 residues. Germline V gives CDR1 MNHEY, CDR2 SMNVEV (reference sequence). Trimming pared 4 bases from V and 8 bases from J, leaving 17 bases between. Other autoimmune diseases, uncontrolled infections, pregnancy and lactation each led to patient exclusion. This clonotype has a count of ten or more. No antigen is known for it. The receptor's source is a woman under 40 with Graves' ophthalmopathy. The sample consisted of blood. J is TRBJ1-2 and V is TRBV27; D gene uncertain. CDR3 nucleotides: TGTGCCAGCAGTTCCGCCCCCCGCCTTGGGGGCTACACCTTC. Its translation is CASSSAPRLGGYTF.